This T cell receptor beta chain came from a study of metastatic and nonmetastatic thyroid tumors. Study summary: Malignant thyroid and benign thyroid patients provided blood and tumor or nodule tissue whose repertoires were compared. Findings and limits, study-wide: It was reported that TCR beta diversity was significantly higher in malignant thyroid tumors than benign nodules, in blood and tumor.

The authors' processing: It was from CDR3 differences across clinicopathological groups that a distant-metastasis classifier for papillary thyroid cancer was built. TCRdb re-called the PCR reads through MiXCR. The V and J calls follow TCRdb's processing rather than the paper's. The sample records under 2,500 clones, approximately 24% being singletons. All patients reached thyroid surgery having received no treatment beforehand. Germline trimming cut 4 bases from V and 4 bases from J; bases unmatched to any gene: 2. CDR3 length: 14 residues. The germline V gene has CDR1 MNHEY and CDR2 SVGAGI. In the case of this clone: The antigen remains unidentified.

The source material was adjacent normal tissue. The rearrangement links TRBV6-5 to TRBJ2-1, with 9 bases lining up with TRBD2. This TCR derives from a male donor with papillary thyroid cancer or a benign thyroid nodule (not recorded which). Some clones in this sample may be carry-over from other donors' samples. The CDR3 reads CASSFSGGYNEQFF. The CDR3 DNA sequence: TGTGCCAGCAGTTTTAGCGGGGGTTACAATGAGCAGTTCTTC.